The 32 T cell receptor beta chains given below trace back to one sample, sequenced in a study of cytomegalovirus exposure and HLA in healthy donors. Primers for the PCR totalled 60 Vbeta and 13 Jbeta. Assay: immunoSEQ multiplex PCR; the TCRdb copy retains only in-frame clones and omits some. The repertoire holds about 200,000 clones, with approximately 88% as singletons. Sequencing was carried out using PBMCs. Receptors originate from a boy aged 2 to 10 in good health and CMV-seronegative.

This chain joins TRBV12-5 and TRBJ2-5; no clear D gene. CDR1 and CDR2 (germline): LGHNT, FRNRAP. The germline V and J ends were trimmed by 1 base and 1 base, with 4 bases remaining between them. CDR3 length equals 13 residues. The CDR3 protein is CASGLELQETQYF. CDR3 in DNA: TGTGCTAGTGGTTTGGAACTCCAAGAGACCCAGTACTTC.

The V and J genes are TRBV9 and TRBJ2-2; maybe TRBD1 (6 bases). Trimming left V 1 base short and J 5 bases short, with 12 bases between. Germline V CDR1 and CDR2: SGDLS, YYNGEE. This CDR3 spans 15 amino acids. The CDR3 DNA is TGTGCCAGCAGCGTATCTGGACAGAGAACCGGGGAGCTGTTTTTT. It codes for CASSVSGQRTGELFF.

The V and J genes are TRBV29-1 and TRBJ2-5; D is perhaps TRBD1 (6 bases). Germline V gene data show CDR1 as SQVTM and CDR2 as ANQGSEA. The CDR3 is 12 residues long. Trimming left V 5 bases short and J 2 bases short, with 9 bases between. In DNA form, the CDR3 reads TGCAGCGTTCAACAGGGACAAGAGACCCAGTACTTC. It yields the protein CSVQQGQETQYF. Supplemented by reference TRBV29-1 and TRBJ2-5, the full variable domain reads SAVISQKPSRDICQRGTSLTIQCQVDSQVTMMFWYRQQPGQSLTLIATANQGSEATYESGFVIDKFPISRPNLTFSTLTVSNMSPEDSSIYLCSVQQGQETQYFGPGTRLLVL.

This chain connects TRBV9 to TRBJ2-3, with TRBD2 identical over 7 bases. CDR3 length: 15 amino acids. Germline V gene lookup returns CDR1 SGDLS and CDR2 YYNGEE. Unmatched junction bases numbered 10, after V lost 3 bases and J lost 6 bases. The CDR3 protein is CASSASNLAADTQYF. The CDR3, as DNA: TGTGCCAGCAGCGCATCAAACCTAGCGGCGGATACGCAGTATTTT.

The chain employs TRBV2 and TRBJ2-1, with unresolved D. The CDR3 sequence is 13 residues long. Trimming removed 4 bases from V and 4 bases from J, with 8 bases in between. Germline V gives CDR1 SNHLY, CDR2 FYNNEI. In DNA form, the CDR3 reads TGTGCCAGCAGTGTCGTACTTTACAATGAGCAGTTCTTC. Translation: CASSVVLYNEQFF. The full variable domain, completed using reference TRBV2 and TRBJ2-1, is EPEVTQTPSHQVTQMGQEVILRCVPISNHLYFYWYRQILGQKVEFLVSFYNNEISEKSEIFDDQFSVERPDGSNFTLKIRSTKLEDSAMYFCASSVVLYNEQFFGPGTRLTVL.

The chain links TRBV5-4 to TRBJ1-2; maybe TRBD1 (6 bases). There are 13 residues in the CDR3. Per the germline V gene, CDR1 is SGHNT and CDR2 is YYREEE (reference sequence). V was cut by 4 bases and J by 2 bases, with 9 bases left in between. CDR3 protein: CASSQQGNYGYTF. CDR3 bases: TGTGCCAGCAGCCAGCAGGGGAACTATGGCTACACCTTC.

This sequence joins TRBV7-8 and TRBJ2-3, with 9 nucleotides matching TRBD2. V shed 1 base and J 5 bases; nucleotides not matched to a gene: 4. Germline CDR1 and CDR2: SGHVS and FQNEAQ. The CDR3 length is 15 residues. CDR3 loop: CASSLGAGGGDTQYF. As DNA, the CDR3 is TGTGCCAGCAGCTTAGGAGCGGGAGGAGGAGATACGCAGTATTTT.

V and J are TRBV19 and TRBJ1-5; possible D gene TRBD1, 6 bases. The CDR3 loop spans 15 amino acids. The V gene's germline CDR1 is LNHDA and CDR2 SQIVND (reference sequence). V was trimmed by 4 bases and J by 1 base, leaving 11 bases between them. CDR3: CASSRGGGSNQPQHF. The CDR3 DNA reads TGTGCCAGTAGTAGAGGGGGTGGAAGCAATCAGCCCCAGCATTTT.

The genes are TRBV5-4 and TRBJ2-3, with a possible D match to TRBD1 (6 bases). The germline V gene encodes CDR1 SGHNT and CDR2 YYREEE (reference sequence). This CDR3 has 16 amino acids. V shed 0 bases and J shed 0 bases, with 11 bases lying between them. This CDR3 reads CASSLEGDTSTDTQYF. As DNA, the CDR3 is TGTGCCAGCAGCTTGGAGGGGGATACTAGCACAGATACGCAGTATTTT.

The rearrangement joins TRBV19 to TRBJ1-1, with no clear D. The V gene's germline CDR1 is LNHDA and CDR2 SQIVND (reference sequence). This CDR3 comprises 17 residues. The V and J ends lost 3 bases and 3 bases respectively, with 20 bases between them. CDR3 nucleotides: TGTGCCAGTAGTATCGTTCTATCGGCGATCCGGGACACTGAAGCTTTCTTT. This sequence encodes CASSIVLSAIRDTEAFF.

There are a few counts of this clone. J is TRBJ1-1 and V is TRBV6-5, with D perhaps TRBD1 (6 bases). V gave up 6 bases and J gave up 6 bases, with 14 bases separating them. CDR1 and CDR2 from the germline V gene are MNHEY and SVGAGI. The length of the CDR3 is 13 residues. As DNA, the CDR3 is TGTGCCAGCAGATCCGGGACACATCCTGAAGCTTTCTTT. It is translated as CASRSGTHPEAFF.

Only one count was recorded for this clone. V and J are TRBV6-5 and TRBJ2-3, with a possible D match to TRBD1 (5 bases). The length of the CDR3 is 15 residues. Germline values: CDR1 MNHEY, CDR2 SVGAGI. V dropped 0 bases and J dropped 2 bases, with 9 bases sitting between them. The chain's CDR3 is CASSYSAGFTDTQYF. CDR3 nucleotides: TGTGCCAGCAGTTACTCGGCAGGGTTCACAGATACGCAGTATTTT.

J is TRBJ2-3 and V is TRBV18; D gene uncertain. This CDR3 comprises 14 residues. Trimming removed 3 bases from V and 2 bases from J, with 9 bases in between. Germline V gene lookup returns CDR1 KGHSH and CDR2 LQKENI. In DNA form, the CDR3 reads TGTGCCAGCTCACCTCCCATAGTCACAGATACGCAGTATTTT. It is translated as CASSPPIVTDTQYF.

This clone appeared a few times. The CDR3 DNA follows: TGTGCCAGCAGTTTAGGGGCAGGGGTAACCTACGAGCAGTACTTC. Translation: CASSLGAGVTYEQYF. The genes are TRBV27 and TRBJ2-7, with a tentative D call TRBD1 (6 bases). Trimming left V 2 bases short and J 2 bases short, with 13 bases between. CDR1 and CDR2 from the germline V gene are MNHEY and SMNVEV (reference sequence). The CDR3 is 15 residues long.

The CDR3: CASSLTRGQTDTQYF. For the CDR3, the DNA is TGTGCCAGCAGCTTAACGCGGGGGCAAACAGATACGCAGTATTTT. The chain employs TRBV11-2 and TRBJ2-3; tentatively, D is TRBD2 (7 bases). This CDR3 has 15 amino acids. CDR1 and CDR2 (germline): SGHAT, FQNNGV. V lost 2 bases and J lost 3, with 12 bases in between.

This sequence joins TRBV5-4 and TRBJ2-7; 9 positions agree with TRBD1. V was pared by 5 bases and J by 2 bases, with 5 bases of the junction left unmatched. CDR1 SGHNT and CDR2 YYREEE come from the germline V gene (reference sequence). The CDR3 is 14 amino acids. The CDR3 protein is CASSTGQGPYEQYF. The CDR3 bases are TGTGCCAGCAGTACGGGACAGGGTCCCTACGAGCAGTACTTC.

This chain links TRBV2 with TRBJ1-3, with D maybe TRBD1 (5 bases). Trimming took off 7 bases at V and 0 bases at J, with 16 bases between the two ends. There are 16 residues in the CDR3. Looked up from germline, CDR1 is SNHLY and CDR2 is FYNNEI. The CDR3 DNA sequence: TGTGCCAGCACCAAGGGACTTGCACTCTCTGGAAACACCATATATTTT. Amino acid sequence: CASTKGLALSGNTIYF.

The rearrangement uses TRBV12-5 and TRBJ1-2; D possibly corresponds to TRBD1 (5 bases). This CDR3 has 17 amino acids. Trimming cost V 0 bases and J 4 bases, with 18 bases left between them. CDR1 is LGHNT and CDR2 is FRNRAP in the germline V gene. The CDR3 loop reads CASGLVPRDSTSYGYTF. The CDR3 bases are TGTGCTAGTGGTTTGGTACCGAGGGACTCCACATCCTATGGCTACACCTTC.

The chain links TRBV6-1 to TRBJ2-7, with 8 bases matching TRBD2. This CDR3 region has 13 residues. V lost 4 bases and J lost 6; bases outside the gene matches: 5. Germline CDR1 and CDR2: MNHNS and SASEGT. CDR3 protein: CASSAREGLEQYF. CDR3 DNA: TGTGCCAGCAGTGCTCGGGAGGGACTCGAGCAGTACTTC.

The J gene is TRBJ1-2, the V gene TRBV9, with 10 positions matching TRBD1. This CDR3 has 15 residues. Germline loops: CDR1 SGDLS, CDR2 YYNGEE. Trimming removed 4 bases from V and 2 bases from J; junction bases left unmatched: 5. The CDR3 DNA sequence: TGTGCCAGCAGCCCTAGGACAGGGGGAAACTATGGCTACACCTTC. Residues: CASSPRTGGNYGYTF.

This clone was recorded once. Here the CDR3 reads CASSLERGSTDTQYF. In DNA, the CDR3 is TGTGCCAGCAGCTTAGAGCGGGGGAGCACAGATACGCAGTATTTT. The V and J genes are TRBV13 and TRBJ2-3; 8 nucleotides line up with TRBD2. Germline V lookup: CDR1 PRHDT, CDR2 FYEKMQ (reference sequence). V dropped 1 base and J dropped 0; count of bases not matched to a gene: 0. The CDR3 has 15 amino acids.

The chain combines TRBV5-4 with TRBJ1-1; D uncertain. Trimming took 1 base from V and 1 from J, leaving 17 bases between them. CDR1 SGHNT and CDR2 YYREEE come from the germline V gene (reference sequence). The CDR3 is 17 residues long. CDR3 bases: TGTGCCAGCAGCTTGTTATTTCAAACATCATCGAACACTGAAGCTTTCTTT. It translates to CASSLLFQTSSNTEAFF. The entire variable domain, with the rest obtained from reference TRBV5-4 and TRBJ1-1, is as follows: ETGVTQSPTHLIKTRGQQVTLRCSSQSGHNTVSWYQQALGQGPQFIFQYYREEENGRGNFPPRFSGLQFPNYSSELNVNALELDDSALYLCASSLLFQTSSNTEAFFGQGTRLTVV.

The rearrangement joins TRBV30 to TRBJ2-4, with TRBD2 identical over 12 bases. Germline V gene data show CDR1 as GTSNPN and CDR2 as SVGIG (reference sequence). The CDR3 spans 16 residues. V was clipped by 0 bases and J by 8 bases; unmatched bases: 8. The CDR3 is CAWSVGLAGGPDIQYF. CDR3 DNA sequence: TGTGCCTGGAGTGTAGGGCTAGCGGGAGGGCCAGACATTCAGTACTTC.

The genes are TRBV7-2 and TRBJ2-1, with TRBD1 as a possible D gene (5 bases). Trimming pared 4 bases from V and 2 bases from J, leaving 9 bases between. This CDR3 is 14 amino acids long. The germline gives CDR1 SGHTA, CDR2 FQGNSA. The CDR3 protein is CASSYVGAYNEQFF. DNA of the CDR3: TGTGCCAGCAGCTACGTAGGGGCCTACAATGAGCAGTTCTTC.

The chain recombines TRBV5-6 with TRBJ2-6; a weak D match, TRBD2 (5 bases). CDR1 is SGHDT, CDR2 YYEEEE, per germline. V was cut by 4 bases and J by 0 bases, with 14 bases left in between. The CDR3 has 17 amino acids. CDR3 protein: CASSPGGISSGANVLTF. The CDR3 nucleotides read TGTGCCAGCAGCCCCGGAGGTATCAGCTCTGGGGCCAACGTCCTGACTTTC.

The chain couples TRBV7-2 to TRBJ2-3; 8 nucleotides align to TRBD2. The V and J ends lost 4 bases and 2 bases, in that order; junction bases with no gene match: 5. Looked up from germline, CDR1 is SGHTA and CDR2 is FQGNSA. CDR3 length: 15 amino acids. In DNA form, the CDR3 reads TGTGCCAGCAGCTCGGGAGGGGGGTACACAGATACGCAGTATTTT. Encoded protein: CASSSGGGYTDTQYF. Variable domain in full (rest from reference TRBV7-2 and TRBJ2-3): GAGVSQSPSNKVTEKGKDVELRCDPISGHTALYWYRQSLGQGLEFLIYFQGNSAPDKSGLPSDRFSAERTGGSVSTLTIQRTQQEDSAVYLCASSSGGGYTDTQYFGPGTRLTVL.

This chain connects TRBV6-6 to TRBJ1-1; D is perhaps TRBD1 (6 bases). The length of the CDR3 is 11 residues. Germline V gene sequence: CDR1 MNHNY, CDR2 SVGAGI (reference sequence). Trimming cost V 6 bases and J 7 bases, with 9 bases left between them. CDR3 loop: CASRQGFEAFF. The CDR3 region has the DNA TGTGCCAGCAGACAGGGTTTTGAAGCTTTCTTT.

The gene calls are TRBV7-6 and TRBJ1-1; 7 bases line up with TRBD1. CDR3 length: 14 amino acids. Per the germline V gene, CDR1 is SGHVS and CDR2 is FNYEAQ. J was trimmed by 5 bases and V by 5 bases; bases with no gene match: 8. CDR3 in amino acids: CASSPAGGRTEAFF. DNA of the CDR3: TGTGCCAGCAGCCCGGCAGGGGGACGGACTGAAGCTTTCTTT.

J is TRBJ2-3 and V is TRBV4-1, with TRBD2 as a possible D gene (5 bases). The germline V gene has CDR1 MGHRA and CDR2 YSYEKL. Deletions cut 1 base from V and 6 bases from J, with 8 bases between. The length of the CDR3 is 13 residues. This CDR3 reads CASSQGLTDTQYF. CDR3 DNA sequence: TGCGCCAGCAGCCAAGGACTAACGGATACGCAGTATTTT.

The chain employs TRBV5-1 and TRBJ2-5; D might be TRBD1 (6 bases). The J call may be wrong; the DNA end is better matched by TRBJ2-7. The germline gives CDR1 SGHRS, CDR2 YFSETQ. The CDR3 runs 14 residues. The CDR3 region is CASSFVQGTYEQYF. The CDR3 nucleotides read TGCGCCAGCAGCTTCGTACAGGGAACCTACGAGCAGTACTTC.

V usage is TRBV18 and J usage is TRBJ1-2; maybe TRBD1 (5 bases). CDR1 is KGHSH, CDR2 LQKENI, per germline. The CDR3 has 14 amino acids. V was shortened by 3 bases and J by 9 bases, with 17 bases between the two germline ends. The CDR3 region has the DNA TGTGCCAGCTCACCGGAGAGGCAGGGCTGGCGCTACACCTTC. Its translation is CASSPERQGWRYTF.

The chain couples TRBV2 to TRBJ2-1; 7 bases fit TRBD2. The CDR3 is 14 amino acids. Germline values: CDR1 SNHLY, CDR2 FYNNEI. This CDR3 is CATTRQGGYNEQFF. DNA of the CDR3: TGTGCGACAACCCGGCAGGGAGGGTACAATGAGCAGTTCTTC.